These T cell receptor beta chains were read from a single sample in a study of blood T cell repertoires in COVID-19. Measured with immunoSEQ multiplex PCR; TCRdb has only the in-frame clones, and not every one. The table records approximately 200,000 clones, around 86% of them present only once. The sample consisted of peripheral blood. The receptors derive from a woman under 40 with active or convalescent COVID-19. Each CDR3 is given with its conserved first and last residue. D genes are given only for firm matches.

len,j_gene,v_gene,d_gene,CDR3nt,CDR3aa
11,TRBJ1-2,TRBV29-1,TRBD1,TGCAGCGTTGCAGGGGGCGATGGCTACACCTTC,CSVAGGDGYTF
17,TRBJ2-1,TRBV2,TRBD2,TGTGCCAGCAGTGATCGAGCGGGAGGGCCTTCTTACAATGAGCAGTTCTTC,CASSDRAGGPSYNEQFF
15,TRBJ1-4,TRBV19,-,TGTGCCAGTAGTGCTTGGACAGCAACTAATGAAAAACTGTTTTTT,CASSAWTATNEKLFF
15,TRBJ1-6,TRBV3-1/TRBV3-2,TRBD1,TGTGCCAGCAGCCAGGGACAGTTTGGGAACTCACCCCTCCACTTT,CASSQGQFGNSPLHF
17,TRBJ2-7,TRBV5-1,TRBD1,TGCGCCAGCAGCTTGGAACCATCGACAGGGGTTGCCTACGAGCAGTACTTC,CASSLEPSTGVAYEQYF
14,TRBJ2-7,TRBV11-2,-,TGTGCCAGCAGCAACTACAGGGAAACCTACGAGCAGTACTTC,CASSNYRETYEQYF
15,TRBJ1-2,TRBV4-1,TRBD1,TGCGCCAGCAGCCAGCCCCGGGACAGGGAGTATGGCTACACCTTC,CASSQPRDREYGYTF
15,TRBJ1-3,TRBV10-3,-,TGTGCCATCAGTGAGTCGACAGTTAGAGGAAACACCATATATTTT,CAISESTVRGNTIYF
14,TRBJ1-6,TRBV6-5,TRBD1,TGTGCCAGCAGGGGACAGGGGAGTGGCTCACCCCTCCACTTT,CASRGQGSGSPLHF
14,TRBJ1-1,TRBV30,-,TGTGCCTGGAGTGTACTGAGAAGCTCCGGTCTAGCTTTCTTT,CAWSVLRSSGLAFF
15,TRBJ1-1,TRBV5-1,-,TGCGCCAGCAGCCCAAACAGGGTGGATAACACTGAAGCTTTCTTT,CASSPNRVDNTEAFF
14,TRBJ1-2,TRBV19,TRBD1,TGTGCCAGTAGTATCGGGGGACAGTTCTATGGCTACACCTTC,CASSIGGQFYGYTF
16,TRBJ1-6,TRBV1,-,TGCACCAGCAGCTTCCCCGGCCCGGGGAGTAATTCACCCCTCCACTTT,CTSSFPGPGSNSPLHF
16,TRBJ2-5,TRBV11-2,TRBD2,TGTGCCAGCAGCTTGGGCGGGGGGGCCGGTCGAGAGACCCAGTACTTC,CASSLGGGAGRETQYF